This TCR beta chain was documented in a study of shared clonotypes between healthy human individuals. CDR1 and CDR2 (germline): MNHEY, SMNVEV (reference sequence). V dropped 8 bases and J dropped 4; count of bases not matched to a gene: 10. The CDR3 consists of 15 residues. Some 31,000 T cell genomes (roughly 310 ng DNA) went into each PBMC replicate. Sequencing used immunoSEQ multiplex PCR; TCRdb keeps in-frame clones, though not all of them. This sample carries about 490,000 clones, 76% of them seen once, and the ten largest clones take roughly 13%. The rearrangement joins TRBV27 to TRBJ2-1; the match to TRBD2 covers 8 bases. The TCR sequence derives from a woman between 40 and 50 years old in good health. Some clones in this sample may be carry-over from other donors' samples. The sequenced material came from PBMCs. The CDR3 DNA reads as TGTGCCAGCGGGGTAGCGGGGACTGGGTACAATGAGCAGTTCTTC. It specifies CASGVAGTGYNEQFF.